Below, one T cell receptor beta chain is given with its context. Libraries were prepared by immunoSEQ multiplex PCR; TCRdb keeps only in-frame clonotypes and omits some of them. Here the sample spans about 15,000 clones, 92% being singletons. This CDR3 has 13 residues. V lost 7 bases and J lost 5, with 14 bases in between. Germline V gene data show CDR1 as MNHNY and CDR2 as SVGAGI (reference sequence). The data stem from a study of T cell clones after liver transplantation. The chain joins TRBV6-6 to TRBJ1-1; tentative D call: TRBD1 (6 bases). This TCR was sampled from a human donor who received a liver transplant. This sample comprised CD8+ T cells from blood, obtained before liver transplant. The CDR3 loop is CASIRGGRTEAFF. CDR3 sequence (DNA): TGTGCCAGCATCAGAGGGGGACGAACTGAAGCTTTCTTT.